Described below is a single T cell receptor beta chain sequence and its context. Its target is unknown. The germline CDR1 and CDR2 sequences are MNHEY and SVGAGI. V lost 2 bases and J lost 6, with 7 bases in between. This CDR3 region has 13 residues. The sample is drawn from a study of shared clonotypes between healthy human individuals. On the study more broadly: Researchers drew samples from a couple of women and three men aged 18 to 49. For every donor, three CD4 naive, three CD4 memory, two CD8 naive and one CD8 memory plates were used.

Sorted-subset replicate PCRs used 200 ng of genomic DNA. This amount corresponded to approximately 30,000 T cell genomes. The table came from immunoSEQ multiplex PCR; TCRdb's copy has only in-frame clones and leaves some out. The sample has approximately 640,000 clones, 72% seen once. The study's findings and limits: The rarefaction results pointed to incomplete sorted-subset sequencing despite large depth.

The rearrangement joins TRBV6-5 to TRBJ2-2; no reliable D call. The receptor comes from a woman in her 30s in good health. The sample comprised memory CD4+ T cells sorted from blood. Subset denoted: CD45RA-negative fraction. The CDR3 is CASSYEAPGELFF. The CDR3 DNA is TGTGCCAGCAGTTACGAGGCTCCCGGGGAGCTGTTTTTT.